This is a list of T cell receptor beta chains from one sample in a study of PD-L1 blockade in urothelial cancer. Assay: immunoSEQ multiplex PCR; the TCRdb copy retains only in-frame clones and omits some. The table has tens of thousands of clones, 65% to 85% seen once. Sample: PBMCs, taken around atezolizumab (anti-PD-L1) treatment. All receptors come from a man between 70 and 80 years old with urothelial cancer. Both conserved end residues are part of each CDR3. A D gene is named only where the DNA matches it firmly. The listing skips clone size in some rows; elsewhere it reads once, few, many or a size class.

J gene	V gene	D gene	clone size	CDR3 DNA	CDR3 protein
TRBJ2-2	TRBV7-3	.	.	TGTGCCAGCAGCTTAAGTCTCGGGGAGCTGTTTTTT	CASSLSLGELFF
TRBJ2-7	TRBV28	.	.	TGTGCCAGCAGTTTAAGGCAGGTCGAGCAGTACTTC	CASSLRQVEQYF
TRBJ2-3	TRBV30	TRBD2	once	TGTGCCTGGAGGGTCCGGGCTAGCGGGTCGTTAGATACGCAGTATTTT	CAWRVRASGSLDTQYF
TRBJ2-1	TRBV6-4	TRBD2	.	TGTGCCAGCAGGGGGGAAGCGGGAATTGGTGAGCAGTTCTTC	CASRGEAGIGEQFF
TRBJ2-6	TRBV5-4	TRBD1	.	TGTGCCAGCACCCGGGACAGCGCCAACTCTGGGGCCAACGTCCTGACTTTC	CASTRDSANSGANVLTF
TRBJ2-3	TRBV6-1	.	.	TGTGCCAGCAGTGAAGTTGGAACAGGCCAACGAATGGATACGCAGTATTTT	CASSEVGTGQRMDTQYF
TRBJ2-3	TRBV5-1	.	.	TGCGCCAGCAGAAGCGGGCCTAGCACAGATACGCAGTATTTT	CASRSGPSTDTQYF
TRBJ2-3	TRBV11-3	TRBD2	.	TGTGCCAGCAGCTTAGGAGGGCGGGAGGCAGATACGCAGTATTTT	CASSLGGREADTQYF
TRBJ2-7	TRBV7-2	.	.	TGTGCCAGCAGCTTCGGGCAGGGCCAGGTCGAGCAGTACTTC	CASSFGQGQVEQYF
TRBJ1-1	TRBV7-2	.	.	TGTGCCAGCAGCCCCAACATGGGGGGGAACACTGAAGCTTTCTTT	CASSPNMGGNTEAFF
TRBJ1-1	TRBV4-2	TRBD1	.	TGTGCCAGCAGCCGAACTGGGACAGGGGACGGGTTAAAGGAAGCTTTCTTT	CASSRTGTGDGLKEAFF
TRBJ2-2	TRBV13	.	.	TGTGCCAGCAGCTTACAGGGGTTTAGGAACACCGGGGAGCTGTTTTTT	CASSLQGFRNTGELFF
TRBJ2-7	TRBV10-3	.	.	TGTGCCATCAGGAGGGGGGGTTACGAGCAGTACTTC	CAIRRGGYEQYF
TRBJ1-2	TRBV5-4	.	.	TGTGCCAGCAGCGGCCCCCGGGAATCGGGCTACACCTTC	CASSGPRESGYTF
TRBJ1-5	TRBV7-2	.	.	TGTGCCTCGGGGAGGGTAACAAGCAATCAGCCCCAGCATTTT	CASGRVTSNQPQHF
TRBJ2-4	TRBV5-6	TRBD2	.	TGTGCCAGCAGCGGGACTAGCGGGAGAGGGGGCATTCAGTACTTC	CASSGTSGRGGIQYF
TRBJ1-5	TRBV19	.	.	TGTGCCAGTAGTATGAATGGCCAGCCCCAGCATTTT	CASSMNGQPQHF
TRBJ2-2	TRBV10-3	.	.	TGTGCCATCAGTGGAAACCCTCCGGGGTCGGGCGGGGAGCTGTTTTTT	CAISGNPPGSGGELFF
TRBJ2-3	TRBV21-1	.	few	TGTGCCAGCGAAAGGTCCCGACTAGCGGTTAGCACAGATACGCAGTATTTT	CASERSRLAVSTDTQYF
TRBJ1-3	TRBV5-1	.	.	TGCGCCAGCAGCACAGACCCCAACTCTGGAAACACCATATATTTT	CASSTDPNSGNTIYF
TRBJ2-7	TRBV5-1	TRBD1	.	TGCGCCAGCAGCTTCCGGGACAGTCGCTACGAGCAGTACTTC	CASSFRDSRYEQYF
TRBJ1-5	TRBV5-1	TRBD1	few	TGCGCCAGCAGCGCCACAGGGGGCCCTAATCAGCCCCAGCATTTT	CASSATGGPNQPQHF
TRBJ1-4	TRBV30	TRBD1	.	TGTGCCTGGAGTTCGGGACAGGAAAAACTGTTTTTT	CAWSSGQEKLFF
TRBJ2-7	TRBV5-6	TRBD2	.	TGTGCCAGCAGCTTGTTAGGGCTAGCGGGAGGGTTATACGAGCAGTACTTC	CASSLLGLAGGLYEQYF
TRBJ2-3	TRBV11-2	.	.	TGTGCCAGCAGCTTAGAGCGTTTGGCAGATACGCAGTATTTT	CASSLERLADTQYF
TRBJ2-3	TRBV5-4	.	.	TGTGCCAGCAGCCCGGTGAGGGCGCGAACAGATACGCAGTATTTT	CASSPVRARTDTQYF
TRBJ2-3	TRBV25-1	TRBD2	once	TGTGCCAGCAGTGAGTTCACTAGCGGGGTTTCAGATACGCAGTATTTT	CASSEFTSGVSDTQYF
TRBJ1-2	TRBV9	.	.	TGTGCCAGCAGCGTAGGTCCAGGGGAAAACTATGGCTACACCTTC	CASSVGPGENYGYTF
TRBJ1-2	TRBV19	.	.	TGTGCCAGTAGTGGACAGACAGGATTTAACTATGGCTACACCTTC	CASSGQTGFNYGYTF
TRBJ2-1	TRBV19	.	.	TGTGCCAGTAGTAAATTAGCGGCCAATGAGCAGTTCTTC	CASSKLAANEQFF
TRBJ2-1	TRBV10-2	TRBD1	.	TGCGCCAGCAGTTCGGACAGGGGCAATGAGCAGTTCTTC	CASSSDRGNEQFF
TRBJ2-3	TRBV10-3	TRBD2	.	TGTGCCATCTCCCTTACTAGCGGGAGTGCGGATACGCAGTATTTT	CAISLTSGSADTQYF
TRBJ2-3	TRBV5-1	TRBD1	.	TGCGCCAGCAGCTCTTCCGGGACAGGGGACACAGATACGCAGTATTTT	CASSSSGTGDTDTQYF